One and the same sample provided the 25 T cell receptor beta chains below, sequenced in a study of monozygotic twins with inflammatory bowel disease. TCRdb reprocessed the 5' RACE reads, with one entry per CDR3 protein and no DNA. The sample totals roughly 100,000 distinct CDR3 sequences. The specimen sequenced was blood. All receptors derive from a human donor with ulcerative colitis or Crohn's disease, or a healthy co-twin of an affected twin (not recorded which).

The chain recombines TRBV7-2 with TRBJ2-7; TCRdb reports TRBD1, a call that lacks DNA to check it against. This CDR3 has 14 amino acids. CDR1 is SGHTA, CDR2 FQGNSA, per germline. CDR3 region: CASRQTGGGDEQYF.

The CDR3 spells CASSTWTGPAYEQYF. V gene TRBV5-1 combines with J gene TRBJ2-7; the D call of TRBD1 rests on TCRdb alone, since no DNA is present to check it. Germline V gene data show CDR1 as SGHRS and CDR2 as YFSETQ. This CDR3 is built from 15 residues.

The rearrangement links TRBV5-1 to TRBJ2-7; TCRdb outputs TRBD1, but without DNA this stays unchecked. The germline CDR1 and CDR2 sequences are SGHRS and YFSETQ. There are 15 residues in the CDR3. The CDR3 spells CASSYGDGSQYEQYF.

The rearrangement links TRBV18 to TRBJ2-7; TCRdb lists TRBD2, though no DNA is available to test this call. Germline V gene lookup returns CDR1 KGHSH and CDR2 LQKENI. The CDR3 length is 16 residues. CDR3 in amino acids: CASSRLDRALYYEQYF.

The chain couples TRBV9 to TRBJ1-1; with no DNA, the TCRdb D assignment of TRBD1 cannot be verified. CDR3 length: 14 residues. Germline V CDR1 and CDR2: SGDLS, YYNGEE. CDR3 sequence: CASSQTGGLPEAFF.

J is TRBJ1-1 and V is TRBV5-5. Germline CDR1 is SGHKS and CDR2 is YYEKEE (reference sequence). The CDR3 runs to 13 residues. CDR3 region: CASSFARGTEAFF.

The chain uses TRBV20-1 and TRBJ2-4; TCRdb picks TRBD1, but there is no DNA to check that call. This CDR3 is built from 14 residues. Per the germline V gene, CDR1 is DFQATT and CDR2 is SNEGSKA (reference sequence). The CDR3 protein is CSARDDTPGNIQYF.

This rearrangement joins TRBV21-1 to TRBJ2-1; TCRdb's D call of TRBD1 is untestable without DNA. TRBV21-1 is shown as a pseudogene. The CDR3 consists of 14 residues. The chain's CDR3 is CASSPGAGHNEQFF.

The genes are TRBV5-1 and TRBJ2-7. There are 15 residues in the CDR3. CDR1 and CDR2 from the germline V gene are SGHRS and YFSETQ. The CDR3 protein is CASSFGQIQTYEQYF.

The rearrangement uses TRBV14 and TRBJ2-2; absent DNA, TCRdb's TRBD1 call cannot be checked. The CDR3 consists of 16 residues. Germline CDR1 and CDR2: SGHDN and FVKESK. The CDR3: CASSHGTGANTGELFF.

The rearrangement links TRBV20-1 to TRBJ2-2; the TCRdb D gene call, TRBD1, has no DNA to confirm it. This CDR3 spans 14 amino acids. CDR1 is DFQATT, CDR2 SNEGSKA, per germline (reference sequence). The CDR3 reads CSARGGFNTGELFF.

The CDR3 sequence: CASSLAYSYGYTF. V and J are TRBV5-1 and TRBJ1-2. Germline values: CDR1 SGHRS, CDR2 YFSETQ. This CDR3 has 13 amino acids.

The rearrangement links TRBV30 to TRBJ2-7. The V gene's germline CDR1 is GTSNPN and CDR2 SVGIG (reference sequence). This CDR3 is 11 amino acids long. CDR3: CAWSPLLEQYF.

CDR3 residues: CASSLGRLVRDEQFF. The chain is built from TRBV7-2 and TRBJ2-1; lacking DNA, the TRBD2 call made by TCRdb goes unchecked. This CDR3 is 15 amino acids long. The germline gives CDR1 SGHTA, CDR2 FQGNSA.

The V call is TRBV5-1, the J call TRBJ2-7; the TCRdb call, TRBD2, lacks DNA for checking. Germline CDR1 reads SGHRS; CDR2 reads YFSETQ. This CDR3 has 14 residues. The CDR3 loop is CASSRDSSGYEQYF.

The chain uses TRBV7-2 and TRBJ2-7; TCRdb returns TRBD2, unconfirmable since there is no DNA. Germline CDR1 SGHTA, CDR2 FQGNSA. The CDR3 consists of 13 residues. The CDR3 region is CASSLGGGNQQYF.

V usage is TRBV12-3 or TRBV12-4 and J usage is TRBJ2-7; TCRdb designates TRBD1, a call that cannot be tested without DNA. There are 14 residues in the CDR3. CDR3 amino acids: CASSPFGGTYEQYF.

This chain uses TRBV18 with TRBJ2-3; the D call of TRBD1 rests on TCRdb alone, since no DNA is present to check it. Germline V gene data show CDR1 as KGHSH and CDR2 as LQKENI. The CDR3 runs to 16 residues. The CDR3 region is CASSPGPAGGKDTQYF.

The J gene is TRBJ1-1, the V gene TRBV3-1; TCRdb lists TRBD1, though no DNA is available to test this call. In germline, CDR1 is LGHDT, CDR2 YNNKEL (reference sequence). This CDR3 comprises 14 residues. CDR3 sequence: CASSQAGQSTEAFF.

The CDR3 spells CASRLGQGFYQPQHF. V is TRBV6-1 and J is TRBJ1-5; TCRdb's assignment of TRBD1 cannot be checked, as there is no DNA. The CDR3 sequence is 15 residues long. Germline CDR1 MNHNS, CDR2 SASEGT.

The chain employs TRBV5-6 and TRBJ2-4. The CDR3 sequence is 14 residues long. CDR1 SGHDT and CDR2 YYEEEE come from the germline V gene. The CDR3 is CASSLAGAKNIQYF.

The chain uses TRBV4-1 and TRBJ1-2. The CDR3 covers 15 residues. Per germline, CDR1 MGHRA and CDR2 YSYEKL. CDR3 in amino acids: CASSQEVTLRSGYTF.

The chain employs TRBV4-3 and TRBJ2-3; with no DNA, the TCRdb D assignment of TRBD2 cannot be verified. The CDR3 is 18 amino acids. From germline, CDR1 is LGHNA and CDR2 YSLEER. CDR3 loop: CASSQVQTSGRSADTQYF.

V usage is TRBV20-1 and J usage is TRBJ2-4; TCRdb lists TRBD1, though no DNA is available to test this call. CDR1 and CDR2 from the germline V gene are DFQATT and SNEGSKA (reference sequence). The CDR3 has 15 residues. CDR3 residues: CSARDLQGHKNIQYF.

The V call is TRBV24-1, the J call TRBJ2-3; TCRdb selects TRBD2, and the lack of DNA leaves this call unchecked. This CDR3 region has 15 residues. The germline gives CDR1 KGHDR, CDR2 SFDVKD. This CDR3 reads CATSDPRTSGYTQYF.